This entry features one T cell receptor beta chain sequence. The antigen it recognizes is unknown. No per-base quality is available; no much larger clone lies one base away. The sample comes from a study of radiotherapy plus CTLA-4 blockade in lung cancer (dated by TCRdb to the late 2010s). About the investigation overall: Among the enrolled patients, approximately 17% had an objective response, and about 30% reached disease control.

Preparation of the library involved the immunoSEQ multiplex PCR assay. Entries here come from immuneACCESS through TCRdb and include only in-frame sequences with V and J called. Some clones fail to appear in such tables; in the studies checked, an unresolved V gene covers under half of the shortfall, and the cause of the remainder is unknown. The sample profile shows roughly 110,000 clones; around 85% of them were found once. 2% to 3% of the sample is in the top ten clones. Focal radiation therapy combined with CTLA-4 blockade (ipilimumab) was tested in patients with chemo-refractory metastatic non-small-cell lung cancer. Findings and caveats that apply to the study as a whole: Increased serum interferon-beta after radiation, together with early dynamic changes in blood T cell clones, were reported to be the strongest predictors of response. After treatment with radiotherapy and ipilimumab, TCR clones that originated in tumors expanded in peripheral blood.

The CDR3 runs 14 amino acids, cysteine and phenylalanine included. The entry retains the CDR3 DNA only, 42 bases that are in frame from base 1. Taken from the germline V gene, the CDR1 and CDR2 loops are KGHSH and LQKENI. V was cut back by 2 bases and J by 0 bases, leaving a gap of 7 bases between them. This specimen consisted of peripheral blood, obtained from a patient treated with radiotherapy plus ipilimumab. The sequence came from a human donor with non-small cell lung cancer that progressed on radiotherapy plus ipilimumab. Some clones in this sample may be carry-over from other donors' samples. The chain uses TRBV18 and TRBJ1-1; the D segment cannot be called with confidence. The nucleotide sequence reads as follows: TGTGCCAGCTCACCATCGACGGTGAACACTGAAGCTTTCTTT. Translated, it reads CASSPSTVNTEAFF.